This T cell receptor beta chain was identified in a study of shared clonotypes between healthy human individuals. For the study at large: The cohort had two women and a few men, ages 18 to 49.

General study points: Exclusively blood specimens were collected; tissue repertoires likely differ. Clonotype sharing among the donors was expected to vary with sequencing depth.

There are many counts of this clone. What it binds is not known. The authors distributed each subset's genomic DNA evenly over several immunoSEQ plates. TCRdb keeps only in-frame clones here, not all; method: immunoSEQ multiplex PCR. In the table there are more than 400,000 clones, 70% to 80% of which are singletons. The germline gives CDR1 ENHRY, CDR2 SYGVKD. The length of the CDR3 is 14 residues. V trimming: 10 bases; J trimming: 4 bases; junction bases outside the gene matches: 6. Sample: PBMCs. This chain uses TRBV10-3 with TRBJ2-1; 11 bases line up with TRBD2. The sequence was obtained from a woman in her thirties or forties in good health. Some clones in this sample may be carry-over from other donors' samples. This CDR3 reads CATGGLADYNEQFF. CDR3 DNA sequence: TGTGCCACCGGGGGACTAGCGGATTACAATGAGCAGTTCTTC.